This TCR beta chain derives from a study of cytomegalovirus exposure and HLA in healthy donors. It was with 60 Vbeta and 13 Jbeta primers that the PCR ran. Measured with immunoSEQ multiplex PCR; TCRdb has only the in-frame clones, and not every one. The sample has about 120,000 clones, about 80% seen once. The germline CDR1 and CDR2 sequences are GTSNPN and SVGIG (reference sequence). V lost 1 base to trimming and J lost 1 base; unmatched junction nucleotides: 4. The CDR3 extends over 15 amino acids. This clone was found once. Its antigen is unidentified. Overall study findings and caveats: TCR beta sequences reportedly predicted most subjects' HLA-A and HLA-B alleles accurately. A later look showed TCR association rates differing by HLA locus, highest for DRB1 and lowest for HLA-C. In a later analysis, TCR beta V- and J-gene trimming showed a link to a missense DCLRE1C variant.

The chain uses TRBV30 and TRBJ1-5; 7 bases align to TRBD1. The specimen was PBMCs. This sequence originates from a human donor in good health. For the CDR3, the DNA is TGTGCCTGGAGTGAGGGGGCGTTAAGCAATCAGCCCCAGCATTTT. This sequence encodes CAWSEGALSNQPQHF.